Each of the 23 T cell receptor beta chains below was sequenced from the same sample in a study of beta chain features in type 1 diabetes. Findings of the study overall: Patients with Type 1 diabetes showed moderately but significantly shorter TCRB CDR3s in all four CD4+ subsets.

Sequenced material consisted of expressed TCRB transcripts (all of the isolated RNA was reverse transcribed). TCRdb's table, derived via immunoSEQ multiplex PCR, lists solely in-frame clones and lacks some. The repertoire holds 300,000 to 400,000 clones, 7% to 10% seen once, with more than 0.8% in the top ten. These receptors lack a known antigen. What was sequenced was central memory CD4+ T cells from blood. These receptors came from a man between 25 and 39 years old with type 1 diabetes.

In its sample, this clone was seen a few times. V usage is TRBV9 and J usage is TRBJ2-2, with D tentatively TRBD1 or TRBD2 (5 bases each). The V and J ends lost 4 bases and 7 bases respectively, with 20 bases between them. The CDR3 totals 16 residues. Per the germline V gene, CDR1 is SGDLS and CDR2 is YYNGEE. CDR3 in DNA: TGTGCCAGCAGCAAGGGGAGCGGAAGGGCTCACGGGGAGCTGTTTTTT. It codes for CASSKGSGRAHGELFF.

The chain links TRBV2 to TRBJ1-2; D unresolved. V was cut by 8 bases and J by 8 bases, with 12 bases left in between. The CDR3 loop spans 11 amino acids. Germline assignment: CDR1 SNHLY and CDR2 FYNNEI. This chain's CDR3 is CASSLARGYTF. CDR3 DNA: TGTGCCAGCTCCTTGGCTAGGGGCTACACCTTC.

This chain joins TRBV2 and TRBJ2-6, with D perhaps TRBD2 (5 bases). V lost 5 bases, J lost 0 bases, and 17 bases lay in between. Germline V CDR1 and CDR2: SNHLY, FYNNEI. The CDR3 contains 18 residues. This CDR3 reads CASSPRGLQNSGANVLTF. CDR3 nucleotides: TGTGCCAGCAGTCCTAGAGGACTCCAGAACTCTGGGGCCAACGTCCTGACTTTC.

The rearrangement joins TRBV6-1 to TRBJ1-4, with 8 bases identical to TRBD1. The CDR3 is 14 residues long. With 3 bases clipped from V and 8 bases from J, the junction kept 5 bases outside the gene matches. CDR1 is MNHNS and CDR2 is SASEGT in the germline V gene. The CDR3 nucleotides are TGTGCCAGCAGTGATGGACAGGGCAACGAAAAACTGTTTTTT. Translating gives CASSDGQGNEKLFF.

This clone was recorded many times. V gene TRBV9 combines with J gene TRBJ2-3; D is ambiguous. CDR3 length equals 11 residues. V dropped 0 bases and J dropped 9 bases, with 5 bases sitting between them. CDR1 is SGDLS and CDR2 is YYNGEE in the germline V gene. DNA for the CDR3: TGTGCCAGCAGCGTAGATCAGACGCAGTATTTT. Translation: CASSVDQTQYF.

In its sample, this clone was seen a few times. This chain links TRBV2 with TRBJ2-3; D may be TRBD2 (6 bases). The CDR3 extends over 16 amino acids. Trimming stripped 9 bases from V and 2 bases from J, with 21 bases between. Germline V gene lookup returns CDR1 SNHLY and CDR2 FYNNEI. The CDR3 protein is CASIPQPPGVTDTQYF. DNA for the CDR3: TGTGCCAGTATTCCCCAACCCCCGGGGGTCACAGATACGCAGTATTTT.

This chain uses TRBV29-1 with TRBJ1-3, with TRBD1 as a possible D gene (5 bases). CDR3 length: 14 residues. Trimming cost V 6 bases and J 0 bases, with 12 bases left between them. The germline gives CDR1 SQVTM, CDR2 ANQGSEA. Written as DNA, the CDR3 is TGCAGCGTGCGGGACTCCTACTCTGGAAACACCATATATTTT. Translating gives CSVRDSYSGNTIYF.

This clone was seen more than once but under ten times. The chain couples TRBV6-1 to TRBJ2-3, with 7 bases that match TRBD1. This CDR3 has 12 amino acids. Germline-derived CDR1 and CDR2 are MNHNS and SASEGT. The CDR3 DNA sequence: TGTGCGACCCGGGCAGGGGGAGATACGCAGTATTTT. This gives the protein CATRAGGDTQYF.

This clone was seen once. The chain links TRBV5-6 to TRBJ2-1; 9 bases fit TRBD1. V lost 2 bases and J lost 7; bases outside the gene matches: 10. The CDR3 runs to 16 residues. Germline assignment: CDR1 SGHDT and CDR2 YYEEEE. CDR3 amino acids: CASSFLVGTGLNEQFF. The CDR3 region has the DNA TGTGCCAGCAGCTTTCTGGTTGGGACAGGGCTGAATGAGCAGTTCTTC.

CDR3 loop: CASRDPGGPEAFF. In nucleotides, the CDR3 is TGTGCCAGCAGAGATCCAGGGGGCCCTGAAGCTTTCTTT. The V and J genes are TRBV6-5 and TRBJ1-1; 8 nucleotides match TRBD1. J was trimmed by 6 bases and V by 6 bases; bases with no gene match: 6. Germline V gives CDR1 MNHEY, CDR2 SVGAGI. The CDR3 totals 13 residues.

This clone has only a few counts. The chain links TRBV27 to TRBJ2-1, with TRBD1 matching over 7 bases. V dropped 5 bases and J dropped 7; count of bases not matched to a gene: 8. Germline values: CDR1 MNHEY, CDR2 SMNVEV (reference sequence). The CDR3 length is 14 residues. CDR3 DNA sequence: TGTGCCAGCAGTCGCAGACAGGGCCGAAATGAGCAGTTCTTC. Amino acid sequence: CASSRRQGRNEQFF.

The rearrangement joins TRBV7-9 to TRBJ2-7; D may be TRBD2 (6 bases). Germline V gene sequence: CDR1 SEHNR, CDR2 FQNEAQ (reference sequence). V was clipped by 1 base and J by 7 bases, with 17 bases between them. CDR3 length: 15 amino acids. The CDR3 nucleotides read TGTGCCAGCAGCTTAGGGCGCCTAGCGTCCGGAGAGCAGTACTTC. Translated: CASSLGRLASGEQYF.

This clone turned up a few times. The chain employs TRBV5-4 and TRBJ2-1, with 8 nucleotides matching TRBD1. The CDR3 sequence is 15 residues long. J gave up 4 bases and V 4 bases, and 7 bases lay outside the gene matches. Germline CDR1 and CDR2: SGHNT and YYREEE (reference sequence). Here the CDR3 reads CASSLDRGGYNEQFF. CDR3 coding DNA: TGTGCCAGCAGCCTAGACAGGGGTGGGTACAATGAGCAGTTCTTC.

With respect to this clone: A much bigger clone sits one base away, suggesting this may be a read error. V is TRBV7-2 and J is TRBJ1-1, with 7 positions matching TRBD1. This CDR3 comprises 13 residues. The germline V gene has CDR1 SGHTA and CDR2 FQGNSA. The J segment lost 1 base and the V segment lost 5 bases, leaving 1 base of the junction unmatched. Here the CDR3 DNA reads TGTGCCAGCAGCCGGGACAGGAACACTGAAGCTTTCTTT. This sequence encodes CASSRDRNTEAFF.

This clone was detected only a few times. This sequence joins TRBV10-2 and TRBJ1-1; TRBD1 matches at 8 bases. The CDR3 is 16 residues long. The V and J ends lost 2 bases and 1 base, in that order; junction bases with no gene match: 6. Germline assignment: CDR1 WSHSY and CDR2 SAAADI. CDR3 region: CASSETRQGPNTEAFF. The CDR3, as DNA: TGCGCCAGCAGTGAGACTCGACAGGGGCCGAACACTGAAGCTTTCTTT.

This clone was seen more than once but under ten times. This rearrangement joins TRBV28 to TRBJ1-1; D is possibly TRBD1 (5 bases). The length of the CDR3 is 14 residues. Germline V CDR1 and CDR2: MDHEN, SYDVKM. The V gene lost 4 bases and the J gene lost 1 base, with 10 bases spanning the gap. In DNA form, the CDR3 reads TGTGCCAGCAGTTGGGGCGACAGGAACACTGAAGCTTTCTTT. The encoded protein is CASSWGDRNTEAFF. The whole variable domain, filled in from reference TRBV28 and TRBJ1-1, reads DVKVTQSSRYLVKRTGEKVFLECVQDMDHENMFWYRQDPGLGLRLIYFSYDVKMKEKGDIPEGYSVSREKKERFSLILESASTNQTSMYLCASSWGDRNTEAFFGQGTRLTVV.

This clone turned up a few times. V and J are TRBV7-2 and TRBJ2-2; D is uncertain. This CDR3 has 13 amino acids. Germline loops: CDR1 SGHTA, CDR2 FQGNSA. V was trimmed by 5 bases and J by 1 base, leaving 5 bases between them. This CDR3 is CASSPVNTGELFF. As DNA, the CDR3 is TGTGCCAGCAGCCCAGTGAACACCGGGGAGCTGTTTTTT.

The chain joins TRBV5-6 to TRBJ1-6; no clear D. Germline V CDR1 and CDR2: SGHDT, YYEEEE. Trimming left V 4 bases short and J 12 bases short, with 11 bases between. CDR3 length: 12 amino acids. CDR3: CASSLRVGPLHF. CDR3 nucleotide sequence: TGTGCCAGCAGCCTTAGGGTAGGACCCCTCCACTTT.

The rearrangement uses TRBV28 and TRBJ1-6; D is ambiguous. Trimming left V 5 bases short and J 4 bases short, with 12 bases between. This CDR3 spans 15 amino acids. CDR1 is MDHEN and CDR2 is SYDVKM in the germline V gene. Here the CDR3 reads CASSPQQYYNSPLHF. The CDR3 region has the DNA TGTGCCAGCAGTCCCCAACAGTATTATAATTCACCCCTCCACTTT.

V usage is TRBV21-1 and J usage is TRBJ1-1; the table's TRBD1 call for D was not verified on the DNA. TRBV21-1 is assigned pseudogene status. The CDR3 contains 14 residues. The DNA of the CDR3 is TGTGCCAGCAGCAGACGGACAGGGGGCCGTGAAGCTTTCTTT. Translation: CASSRRTGGREAFF.

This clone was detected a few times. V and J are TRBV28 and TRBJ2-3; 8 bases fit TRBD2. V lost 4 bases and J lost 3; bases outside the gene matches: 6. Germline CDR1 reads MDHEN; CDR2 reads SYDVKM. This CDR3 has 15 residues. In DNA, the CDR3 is TGTGCCAGCAGTTCCCACGGCGGGGGGACAGATACGCAGTATTTT. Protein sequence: CASSSHGGGTDTQYF.

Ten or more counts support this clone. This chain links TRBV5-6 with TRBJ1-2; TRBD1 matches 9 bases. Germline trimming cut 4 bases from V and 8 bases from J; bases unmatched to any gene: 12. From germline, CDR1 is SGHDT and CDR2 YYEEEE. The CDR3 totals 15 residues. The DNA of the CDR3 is TGTGCCAGCAGCCTCCGGGACAGGGAGCTCTTAGGCTACACCTTC. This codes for CASSLRDRELLGYTF.

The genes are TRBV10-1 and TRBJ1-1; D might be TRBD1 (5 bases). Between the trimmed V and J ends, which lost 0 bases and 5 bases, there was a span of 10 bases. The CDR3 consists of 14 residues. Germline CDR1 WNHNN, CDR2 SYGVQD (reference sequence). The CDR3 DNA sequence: TGCGCCAGCAGTGAGTCGGGGGTTGGAACTGAAGCTTTCTTT. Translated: CASSESGVGTEAFF.